This T cell receptor (beta chain) stems from a study of OX40 agonist ivuxolimab in advanced cancers. Background on the study: Partial responses were achieved by three patients, one with hepatocellular carcinoma and two with cutaneous melanoma. Study conclusions and caveats: The study did not work out the antigen specificity of the expanded peripheral T cells. CD4+ and CD8+ blood T cells expanded clonally by week 6 at 0.1 to 3.0 mg/kg.

This clone was seen more than once but under ten times. The antigen remains unidentified. The V gene lost 5 bases and the J gene lost 10 bases, with 17 bases spanning the gap. From germline, CDR1 is PRHDT and CDR2 FYEKMQ (reference sequence). CDR3 length: 13 amino acids. Sequencing used immunoSEQ multiplex PCR; TCRdb keeps in-frame clones, though not all of them. This table holds 30,000 to 35,000 clones, around four fifths found once. The sequencing used CD4+ or CD8+ T cells sorted from blood, collected in a trial of the OX40 agonist ivuxolimab. The TCR comes from an adult with an advanced solid tumor such as melanoma, head and neck, liver or kidney cancer. The rearrangement uses TRBV13 and TRBJ1-1; D unresolved. The CDR3: CASSEEDSPGAFF. The CDR3 coding sequence is TGTGCCAGCAGCGAAGAAGACTCACCGGGAGCTTTCTTT.